The 13 T cell receptor beta chains below come from one sample, sequenced in a study of CD8 T cells in ankylosing spondylitis. One entry per CDR3 protein results from TCRdb running MiXCR on the 5' RACE reads. The table includes 250,000 to 400,000 distinct CDR3 sequences, approximately 10% detected once. Specimen: blood, either unsorted or a sorted T cell fraction (not recorded which). These receptors were obtained from a female donor with ankylosing spondylitis or in good health (not recorded which).

This clonotype was picked up many times. The chain combines TRBV29-1 with TRBJ2-1; D perhaps matches TRBD1 (6 bases). CDR3 size: 16 residues. The V end lost 1 base, the J end lost 0 bases, and 13 bases lay between the germline ends. Germline V gene sequence: CDR1 SQVTM, CDR2 ANQGSEA. DNA for the CDR3: TGCAGCGTTGAAGGACCCGACAGGAGCTCCTACAATGAGCAGTTCTTC. Its translation: CSVEGPDRSSYNEQFF.

This clonotype was observed at least ten times. The rearrangement links TRBV5-4 to TRBJ2-2, with 7 positions matching TRBD2. V trimming: 0 bases; J trimming: 5 bases; junction bases outside the gene matches: 4. The CDR3 has 15 residues. Germline CDR1 and CDR2: SGHNT and YYREEE (reference sequence). The CDR3 DNA sequence: TGTGCCAGCAGCTTGGGCGGGAGAAGGACCGGGGAGCTGTTTTTT. This translates into CASSLGGRRTGELFF.

This clonotype has a handful of counts. The chain couples TRBV7-8 to TRBJ2-2, with 12 bases matching TRBD1. The V gene's germline CDR1 is SGHVS and CDR2 FQNEAQ. V shed 7 bases and J 4 bases; nucleotides not matched to a gene: 10. The length of the CDR3 is 17 residues. The chain's CDR3 is CASKPGQGAFSTGELFF. In DNA, the CDR3 is TGTGCCAGCAAGCCGGGACAGGGGGCCTTTAGCACCGGGGAGCTGTTTTTT.

This chain connects TRBV30 to TRBJ1-5, with TRBD1 matching over 7 bases. V dropped 4 bases and J dropped 6; count of bases not matched to a gene: 6. This CDR3 has 13 amino acids. The germline V gene encodes CDR1 GTSNPN and CDR2 SVGIG (reference sequence). CDR3 in amino acids: CAWNGAGGQPQHF. In DNA, the CDR3 is TGTGCCTGGAATGGGGCAGGGGGTCAGCCCCAGCATTTT.

This clonotype was found a few times. The genes are TRBV5-1 and TRBJ1-6; tentative D call: TRBD1 (6 bases). The germline gives CDR1 SGHRS, CDR2 YFSETQ. There are 16 residues in the CDR3. The V end was cut by 0 bases, the J end by 6 bases, with 13 bases between. The CDR3 nucleotides read TGCGCCAGCAGCTTGGATAGGGGGGCGGCTAATTCACCCCTCCACTTT. As protein: CASSLDRGAANSPLHF.

This clonotype was seen more than once but under ten times. CDR3: CASSPHGGGEQFF. CDR3 in DNA: TGTGCCAGCAGTCCACACGGGGGGGGTGAGCAGTTCTTC. This chain links TRBV28 with TRBJ2-1; 8 bases line up with TRBD2. The germline gives CDR1 MDHEN, CDR2 SYDVKM. J was trimmed by 9 bases and V by 5 bases; bases with no gene match: 6. The CDR3 contains 13 residues.

In this sample, this clonotype turned up a few times. The chain carries TRBV29-1 and TRBJ2-1; 8 bases align to TRBD1. This CDR3 spans 14 amino acids. V lost 3 bases, J lost 10 bases, and 11 bases stayed unmatched. Germline V CDR1 and CDR2: SQVTM, ANQGSEA. CDR3 DNA: TGCAGCGTTGAGGCCGGGACAGGTAGGGGGGAGCAGTTCTTC. This codes for CSVEAGTGRGEQFF.

This clonotype was seen repeatedly, ten times or more. V and J are TRBV5-5 and TRBJ2-1, with TRBD2 matching over 10 bases. CDR3 size: 17 residues. Trimming cost V 3 bases and J 2 bases; bases outside gene matches: 8. The germline V gene has CDR1 SGHKS and CDR2 YYEKEE (reference sequence). CDR3 coding DNA: TGTGCCAGCAGCTCGATCCTGAGCGGGGGGGCCTACAATGAGCAGTTCTTC. It is translated as CASSSILSGGAYNEQFF.

This clonotype was seen many times. The chain has TRBV28 and TRBJ2-7; 7 bases align to TRBD2. The germline V gene has CDR1 MDHEN and CDR2 SYDVKM. J was trimmed by 0 bases and V by 4 bases; bases with no gene match: 6. The length of the CDR3 is 15 residues. DNA for the CDR3: TGTGCCAGCAGTTCCCCTAGCGGTTACTCCTACGAGCAGTACTTC. The encoded protein is CASSSPSGYSYEQYF.

This clonotype appeared many times. The rearrangement joins TRBV20-1 to TRBJ2-1, with a tentative D call TRBD1 (6 bases). CDR1 is DFQATT, CDR2 SNEGSKA, per germline (reference sequence). This CDR3 comprises 15 residues. V was cut by 5 bases and J by 1 base, with 15 bases left in between. CDR3 coding DNA: TGCAGTGCTCACAGGGTTTCGGGATCCTACAATGAGCAGTTCTTC. It translates to CSAHRVSGSYNEQFF.

A remark on this clonotype: A much larger clone lies one base from this, so it may be a read error. As the CDR3 is not closed by the conserved phenylalanine or tryptophan, this likely results from a read error. V usage is TRBV15 and J usage is TRBJ2-2; 7 bases agree with TRBD1. CDR1 is LNHNV and CDR2 is YYDKDF in the germline V gene (reference sequence). The length of the CDR3 is 14 residues. Unmatched junction bases numbered 4, after V lost 3 bases and J lost 6 bases. DNA of the CDR3: TGTGCCACCAGCAGGGACAGGTTTGCCGGGGAGCTGTTTTCT. Residues: CATSRDRFAGELFS.

CDR3 sequence reads: CASSSQGASQETQYF. In DNA form, the CDR3 reads TGTGCCAGCAGTTCACAGGGGGCGTCCCAAGAGACCCAGTACTTC. The chain uses TRBV27 and TRBJ2-5, with TRBD1 matching 9 bases. CDR1 is MNHEY, CDR2 SMNVEV, per germline (reference sequence). Unmatched junction bases numbered 4, after V lost 4 bases and J lost 1 base. The CDR3 has 15 amino acids.

The V and J genes are TRBV7-3 and TRBJ2-5; 7 bases are a match to TRBD2. The ends lost 6 bases at V and 2 bases at J; junction bases unmatched: 12. There are 16 residues in the CDR3. Germline CDR1 is SGHTA and CDR2 is FQGTGA. The CDR3 bases are TGTGCCAGCAGTGGGGGGAGGGATCTTGGTCAAGAGACCCAGTACTTC. Residues: CASSGGRDLGQETQYF.